These 14 T cell receptor beta chains were all obtained from the same sample, sequenced in a study of T cells in Graves' hyperthyroidism and ophthalmopathy. Authors of the study amplified TCR beta CDR3 regions from RNA transcripts. The primer set for the first-round RT-PCR of the TCR CDR3 was HTBI. One entry per CDR3 protein results from TCRdb running MiXCR on the multiplex PCR reads. This table has hundreds of thousands of distinct CDR3 sequences, around 42% appearing once. Sequencing was done on a sample of peripheral blood or thyroid tissue (not recorded which). The receptors here all came from a woman aged 18-30 years with Graves' hyperthyroidism.

This clonotype appeared many times. The chain links TRBV10-3 to TRBJ2-7; 9 bases are a match to TRBD1. CDR1 and CDR2 from the germline V gene are ENHRY and SYGVKD. The CDR3 consists of 14 residues. Trimming took 0 bases from V and 6 from J; bases not matched to a gene: 3. This CDR3 is CAISESGTGLEQYF. CDR3 DNA sequence: TGTGCCATCAGTGAGTCGGGGACAGGGCTCGAGCAGTACTTC.

Turning to this clonotype: Given the absence of the conserved phenylalanine or tryptophan at the CDR3 end, a read error is likely. No DNA is shown, since the ends of the CDR3 on it are uncertain; the CDR3 is the one TCRdb lists. The chain combines TRBV7-9 with TRBJ1-4; the table's D gene call, TRBD1, was not cross checked with the DNA. Germline V gives CDR1 SEHNR, CDR2 FQNEAQ (reference sequence). The CDR3 length is 9 residues, termini included. The CDR3 sequence is CASSLASQG.

This clonotype was counted at least ten times. V and J are TRBV29-1 and TRBJ1-3, with D possibly being TRBD1 (6 bases). V lost 0 bases, J lost 4 bases, and 10 bases lay in between. Germline V gene sequence: CDR1 SQVTM, CDR2 ANQGSEA. The CDR3 runs 14 residues. The CDR3 sequence: CSVEDGTLGNTIYF. As DNA, the CDR3 is TGCAGCGTTGAAGACGGGACACTAGGAAACACCATATATTTT. Variable domain in full (rest from reference TRBV29-1 and TRBJ1-3): SAVISQKPSRDICQRGTSLTIQCQVDSQVTMMFWYRQQPGQSLTLIATANQGSEATYESGFVIDKFPISRPNLTFSTLTVSNMSPEDSSIYLCSVEDGTLGNTIYFGEGSWLTVV.

The chain links TRBV7-2 to TRBJ1-3; TRBD1 matches 7 bases. Trimming removed 9 bases from V and 16 bases from J; junction bases left unmatched: 12. CDR1 and CDR2 (germline): SGHTA, FQGNSA. The CDR3 covers 11 residues. CDR3 DNA: TGTGCCAGGAGTCGAAGGGACAGATCGTATTTT. It translates to CARSRRDRSYF.

In its sample, this clonotype was seen many times. The V call is TRBV2, the J call TRBJ2-7; maybe TRBD1 (5 bases). The CDR3 extends over 13 amino acids. The V gene's germline CDR1 is SNHLY and CDR2 FYNNEI. V was clipped by 5 bases and J by 3 bases, with 11 bases between them. The CDR3 region has the DNA TGTGCCAGCAGTATCGAAAGGGGCTACGAGCAGTACTTC. Its translation is CASSIERGYEQYF.

The rearrangement joins TRBV12-3 or TRBV12-4 to TRBJ2-7; possible D gene TRBD1, 5 bases. The CDR3 loop spans 12 amino acids. Trimming removed 5 bases at V and 9 bases at J, with 14 bases between. The CDR3 loop is CASSTPGKGQYF. Written as DNA, the CDR3 is TGTGCCAGCAGTACGCCAGGGAAGGGGCAGTACTTC.

The CDR3 sequence is CSARADLNTEAFF. CDR3 nucleotide sequence: TGCAGTGCTAGGGCAGACCTGAACACTGAAGCTTTCTTT. The rearrangement joins TRBV20-1 to TRBJ1-1, with D uncertain. The CDR3 contains 13 residues. Trimming removed 3 bases at V and 0 bases at J, with 8 bases between. Germline assignment: CDR1 DFQATT and CDR2 SNEGSKA (reference sequence).

This chain uses TRBV7-9 with TRBJ2-7; 8 positions agree with TRBD1. CDR1 is SEHNR and CDR2 is FQNEAQ in the germline V gene (reference sequence). This CDR3 region has 17 residues. V was clipped by 6 bases and J by 2 bases; unmatched bases: 15. CDR3 residues: CASSYSRGQGATYEQYF. For the CDR3, the DNA is TGTGCCAGCAGTTATTCTCGTGGACAGGGCGCTACCTACGAGCAGTACTTC.

This clonotype occurred once. The chain joins TRBV7-2 to TRBJ2-5; unclear D gene. V was cut by 6 bases and J by 1 base, with 9 bases left in between. CDR1 is SGHTA, CDR2 FQGNSA, per germline. CDR3 size: 13 residues. Written as DNA, the CDR3 is TGTGCCAGCAGTCCAGGTTTCCAAGAGACCCAGTACTTC. This translates into CASSPGFQETQYF.

The chain has TRBV20-1 and TRBJ2-7; weak D call: TRBD2 (7 bases). V was clipped by 3 bases and J by 0 bases, with 18 bases between them. CDR1 is DFQATT and CDR2 is SNEGSKA in the germline V gene (reference sequence). The CDR3 covers 16 residues. CDR3 nucleotides: TGCAGTGCTAGTAGGGGGGGCTACTTCAACTCCTACGAGCAGTACTTC. It specifies CSASRGGYFNSYEQYF.

V gene TRBV20-1 combines with J gene TRBJ1-3; maybe TRBD1 (6 bases). Germline V lookup: CDR1 DFQATT, CDR2 SNEGSKA (reference sequence). The CDR3 length is 12 residues. The ends were cut back, 8 bases at V and 2 bases at J, with 10 bases in the middle. The CDR3 DNA follows: TGCAGTCCAACAGGGCCTGGAAACACCATATATTTT. Its translation is CSPTGPGNTIYF.

V usage is TRBV13 and J usage is TRBJ2-7; TRBD2 aligns across 7 bases. CDR3 size: 15 residues. From germline, CDR1 is PRHDT and CDR2 FYEKMQ (reference sequence). J was trimmed by 3 bases and V by 5 bases; bases with no gene match: 10. In DNA, the CDR3 is TGTGCCAGCAGCCAGCAAGGGCGGGAGAACTACGAGCAGTACTTC. This translates into CASSQQGRENYEQYF.

The chain combines TRBV15 with TRBJ1-5; no definite D call. The V gene lost 0 bases and the J gene lost 11 bases, with 14 bases spanning the gap. CDR3 length equals 14 residues. Germline V gene data show CDR1 as LNHNV and CDR2 as YYDKDF (reference sequence). The CDR3 sequence: CATSRDRSAETQHF. The CDR3 DNA is TGTGCCACCAGCAGAGATCGGTCTGCAGAGACCCAGCATTTT.

The CDR3 coding sequence is TGCAGCGAAGAACGGACCGATGAAGCTTTCTTT. It yields the protein CSEERTDEAFF. The V call is TRBV29-1, the J call TRBJ1-1; no clear D. Germline V gene lookup returns CDR1 SQVTM and CDR2 ANQGSEA. Trimming cost V 7 bases and J 7 bases, with 13 bases left between them. CDR3 length: 11 residues.